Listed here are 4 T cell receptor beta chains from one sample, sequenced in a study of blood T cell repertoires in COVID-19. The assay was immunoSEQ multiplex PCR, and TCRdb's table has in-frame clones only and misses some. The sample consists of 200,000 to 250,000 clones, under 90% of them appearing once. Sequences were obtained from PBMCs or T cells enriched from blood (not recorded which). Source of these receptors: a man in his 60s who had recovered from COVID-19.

In nucleotides, the CDR3 is TGTGCCAGCAGCTACGGTCCCGGGACAGGGATAATCCAAGAGACCCAGTACTTC. Its protein product is CASSYGPGTGIIQETQYF. The rearrangement joins TRBV7-2 to TRBJ2-5, with TRBD1 matching over 9 bases. This CDR3 has 18 residues. J lost 1 base, V lost 4 bases, and 13 bases had no gene match. Germline V CDR1 and CDR2: SGHTA, FQGNSA.

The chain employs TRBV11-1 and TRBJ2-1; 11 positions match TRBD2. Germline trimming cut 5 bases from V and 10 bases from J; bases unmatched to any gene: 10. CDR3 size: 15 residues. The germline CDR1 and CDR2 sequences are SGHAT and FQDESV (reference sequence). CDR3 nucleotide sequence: TGTGCCAGCAGCGCACCGCGTAGCGGGGGGGCCGAGCAGTTCTTC. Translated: CASSAPRSGGAEQFF.

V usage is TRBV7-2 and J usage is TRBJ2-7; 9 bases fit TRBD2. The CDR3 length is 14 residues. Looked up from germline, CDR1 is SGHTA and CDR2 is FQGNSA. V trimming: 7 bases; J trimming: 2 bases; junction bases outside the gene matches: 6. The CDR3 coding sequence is TGTGCCAGCAACATAGCGGGGGCCCCCTACGAGCAGTACTTC. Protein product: CASNIAGAPYEQYF.

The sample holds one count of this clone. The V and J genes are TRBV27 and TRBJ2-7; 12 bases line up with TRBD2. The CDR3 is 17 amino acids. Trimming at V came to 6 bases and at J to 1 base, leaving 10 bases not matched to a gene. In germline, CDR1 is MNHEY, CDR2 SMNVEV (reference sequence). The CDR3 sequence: CASRSRLAGAWSYEQYF. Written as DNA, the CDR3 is TGTGCCAGCAGATCCCGACTAGCGGGGGCCTGGTCCTACGAGCAGTACTTC.